Each of the 6 T cell receptor beta chains below was sequenced from the same sample in a study of regulatory T cells in long-lasting Graves disease. According to the study, TCR beta libraries were built with iRepertoire HTBI primers and CDR3-region Arm-PCR. TCRdb reprocessed the multiplex PCR reads via MiXCR and lists one record per CDR3 protein. The data show roughly 470,000 distinct CDR3 sequences, around 20% seen once. Time point described: persistent/refractory GD, antithyroid drugs over 5 years with positive TRAb. Making the TCR library involved RNA that had been extracted from PBMCs. The sequencing here drew on peripheral blood mononuclear cells (PBMCs), taken when the disease was refractory, from a patient treated with antithyroid drugs. The receptors originated from a female donor with Graves disease.

CDR3 bases: TGTGCCAGCAGCCGATCCTCAGGTCGCGGTGTCACCGGGGAGCTGTTTTTT. Amino acids: CASSRSSGRGVTGELFF. The chain joins TRBV5-5 to TRBJ2-2; D not certain. Germline V gives CDR1 SGHKS, CDR2 YYEKEE (reference sequence). Trimming stripped 4 bases from V and 4 bases from J, with 20 bases between. The CDR3 totals 17 residues.

The rearrangement links TRBV20-1 to TRBJ1-1, with 9 bases aligning to TRBD1. V dropped 0 bases and J dropped 1; count of bases not matched to a gene: 6. The germline V gene has CDR1 DFQATT and CDR2 SNEGSKA (reference sequence). The CDR3 sequence is 16 residues long. The CDR3 spells CSARDYRTGENTEAFF. The CDR3 DNA reads as TGCAGTGCTAGAGATTACCGGACAGGGGAGAACACTGAAGCTTTCTTT.

As to this clonotype: A much larger clone differs from this one at a single base, so this may be a read error. The conserved phenylalanine or tryptophan is not found at the CDR3 terminus, so this likely reflects a read error. The chain uses TRBV6-1 and TRBJ1-2, with D possibly matching TRBD1 (5 bases). V lost 5 bases and J lost 3, with 19 bases in between. The CDR3 is made up of 16 amino acids. Germline loops: CDR1 MNHNS, CDR2 SASEGT. DNA for the CDR3: TGTGCCAGCAGTCCGGCCGAAGAACAGGAGCACTATGGCTACACCCTC. This codes for CASSPAEEQEHYGYTL.

This clonotype came up once. This chain uses TRBV13 with TRBJ2-7; D is undetermined. This CDR3 is 15 amino acids long. V lost 0 bases and J lost 3, with 12 bases in between. Germline CDR1 is PRHDT and CDR2 is FYEKMQ (reference sequence). In nucleotides, the CDR3 is TGTGCCAGCAGCTTAGGAGCCAGTACAAACTACGAGCAGTACTTC. The encoded protein is CASSLGASTNYEQYF.

This clonotype showed up many times. The chain is built from TRBV28 and TRBJ1-5; D possibly corresponds to TRBD1 (5 bases). This CDR3 region has 16 residues. Germline V CDR1 and CDR2: MDHEN, SYDVKM. V lost 2 bases and J lost 6, with 17 bases in between. Here the CDR3 reads CASSLRDGEGRQPQHF. In nucleotides, the CDR3 is TGTGCCAGCAGTTTAAGGGATGGGGAGGGGCGTCAGCCCCAGCATTTT.

This clonotype was detected only a few times. J is TRBJ2-1 and V is TRBV11-2, with no clear D. Germline V gene lookup returns CDR1 SGHAT and CDR2 FQNNGV. Trimming stripped 5 bases from V and 0 bases from J, with 20 bases between. The CDR3 spans 18 residues. The CDR3 region is CASSQFRTPAPSYNEQFF. CDR3 in DNA: TGTGCCAGCAGCCAATTCCGGACCCCGGCACCCTCCTACAATGAGCAGTTCTTC.